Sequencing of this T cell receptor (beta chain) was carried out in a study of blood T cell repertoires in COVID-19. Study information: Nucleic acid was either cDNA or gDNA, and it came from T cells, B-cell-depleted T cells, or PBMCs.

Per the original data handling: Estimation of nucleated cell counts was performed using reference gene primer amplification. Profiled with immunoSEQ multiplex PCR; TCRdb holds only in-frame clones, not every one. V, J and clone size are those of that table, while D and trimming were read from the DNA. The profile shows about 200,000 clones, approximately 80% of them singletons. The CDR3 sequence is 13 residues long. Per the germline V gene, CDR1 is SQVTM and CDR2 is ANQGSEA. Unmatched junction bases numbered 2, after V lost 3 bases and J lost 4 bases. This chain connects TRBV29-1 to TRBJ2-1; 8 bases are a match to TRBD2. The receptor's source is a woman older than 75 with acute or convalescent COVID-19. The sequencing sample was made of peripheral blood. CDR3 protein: CSVDGGAYNEQFF. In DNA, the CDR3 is TGCAGCGTTGACGGGGGGGCGTACAATGAGCAGTTCTTC.